This T cell receptor (beta chain) was retrieved from a study of cytomegalovirus exposure and HLA in healthy donors. Findings and limits, study-wide: TRBV6-2, TRBV6-3 and some other V segments were unresolvable in 87-base-pair reads. Earlier analysis looked at TCR beta V segments, and most were productive about 87% or about 30% of the time.

On this clone itself: Its antigen is not known.

PCR amplification relied on 60 Vbeta primers (plus 13 Jbeta primers). Repertoires were generated with immunoSEQ multiplex PCR, while TCRdb's copy carries only in-frame clones and drops some. This sample has some 65,000 clones, with about 78% found just once. V was shortened by 5 bases and J by 1 base, with 7 bases between the two germline ends. CDR1 is MDHEN and CDR2 is SYDVKM in the germline V gene. The CDR3 length is 13 residues. V usage is TRBV28 and J usage is TRBJ2-3; TRBD2 is a possible D gene (5 bases). Material: PBMCs. The receptor was derived from a girl aged 5-17 years in good health and CMV-seropositive. Here the CDR3 reads CASSGAGTDTQYF. For the CDR3, the DNA is TGTGCCAGCAGTGGAGCGGGCACAGATACGCAGTATTTT. The full variable domain, with the rest looked up from reference TRBV28 and TRBJ2-3, is DVKVTQSSRYLVKRTGEKVFLECVQDMDHENMFWYRQDPGLGLRLIYFSYDVKMKEKGDIPEGYSVSREKKERFSLILESASTNQTSMYLCASSGAGTDTQYFGPGTRLTVL.